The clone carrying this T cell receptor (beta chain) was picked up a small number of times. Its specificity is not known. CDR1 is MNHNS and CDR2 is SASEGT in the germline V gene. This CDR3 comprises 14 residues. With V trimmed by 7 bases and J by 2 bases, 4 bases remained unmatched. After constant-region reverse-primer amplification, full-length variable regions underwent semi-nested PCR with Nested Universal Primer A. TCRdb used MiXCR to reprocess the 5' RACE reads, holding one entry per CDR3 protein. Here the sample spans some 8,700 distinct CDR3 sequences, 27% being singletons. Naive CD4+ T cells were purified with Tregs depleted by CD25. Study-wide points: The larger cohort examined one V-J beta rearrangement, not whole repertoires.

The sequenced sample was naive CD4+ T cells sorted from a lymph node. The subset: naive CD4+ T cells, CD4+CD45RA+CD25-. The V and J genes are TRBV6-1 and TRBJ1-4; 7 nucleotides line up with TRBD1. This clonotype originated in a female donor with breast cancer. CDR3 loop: CASIMTGTNEKLFF. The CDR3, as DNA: TGTGCCAGCATTATGACAGGGACTAATGAAAAACTGTTTTTT.